Shown below are 29 T cell receptor beta chains from a single sample sequenced in a study of CD8 T cells in Susac syndrome. Random hexamers were used to reverse transcribe the RNA input (about 0.45 to 1 ug). MiXCR, run by TCRdb on the immunoSEQ multiplex PCR reads, gives a single entry per CDR3 protein. The profile covers around 170,000 distinct CDR3 sequences, with 85% to 95% appearing a single time and about 0.15% taken by the ten largest. The sample comprised CD8+ T cells from PBMCs. These receptors were taken from a human donor with multiple sclerosis.

CDR3 sequence (DNA): TGCGCCAGCAGTCCCGGGACTAGCGGGAGGTTGGTTCCCCAAGAGACCCAGTACTTC. It specifies CASSPGTSGRLVPQETQYF. V gene TRBV10-2 combines with J gene TRBJ2-5, with 15 bases that match TRBD2. The CDR3 totals 19 residues. Trimming took 5 bases from V and 1 from J; bases not matched to a gene: 11. CDR1 is WSHSY, CDR2 SAAADI, per germline.

CDR3 DNA sequence: TGTGCCAGCAGTTTATCTACGGGCGGGGCCAACGTCCTGACTTTC. Translating gives CASSLSTGGANVLTF. The chain combines TRBV27 with TRBJ2-6; D not resolved. Per the germline V gene, CDR1 is MNHEY and CDR2 is SMNVEV (reference sequence). The CDR3 contains 15 residues. Trimming stripped 0 bases from V and 4 bases from J, with 7 bases between.

The rearrangement links TRBV20-1 to TRBJ2-3, with TRBD1 matching over 7 bases. The CDR3 covers 15 residues. Trimming removed 3 bases from V and 0 bases from J; junction bases left unmatched: 6. Germline values: CDR1 DFQATT, CDR2 SNEGSKA (reference sequence). DNA of the CDR3: TGCAGTGCTAGGGTGACAGGGTGGAGCACAGATACGCAGTATTTT. Protein: CSARVTGWSTDTQYF.

The CDR3 bases are TGTGCCAGCACTCAGACAGAAGAGATAGGAAACACCATATATTTT. Translating it yields CASTQTEEIGNTIYF. The chain joins TRBV12-3 or TRBV12-4 to TRBJ1-3, with a possible D match to TRBD1 (5 bases). Trimming left V 7 bases short and J 4 bases short, with 17 bases between. The CDR3 covers 15 residues.

The V and J genes are TRBV7-8 and TRBJ1-5, with D possibly being TRBD1 (5 bases). This CDR3 has 16 residues. V was shortened by 1 base and J by 2 bases, with 12 bases between the two germline ends. CDR1 and CDR2 from the germline V gene are SGHVS and FQNEAQ. CDR3 sequence reads: CASSLVGPYGNQPQHF. Written as DNA, the CDR3 is TGTGCCAGCAGCTTAGTGGGGCCCTACGGCAATCAGCCCCAGCATTTT.

The V call is TRBV9, the J call TRBJ1-1; D may be TRBD1 (5 bases). V was clipped by 3 bases and J by 5 bases, with 17 bases between them. Germline V gives CDR1 SGDLS, CDR2 YYNGEE. The CDR3 runs 15 residues. CDR3 DNA sequence: TGTGCCAGCAGCGCCAGTCTGTGGGGGGGGACTGAAGCTTTCTTT. This encodes CASSASLWGGTEAFF.

The rearrangement uses TRBV28 and TRBJ1-2, with unresolved D. In germline, CDR1 is MDHEN, CDR2 SYDVKM. The V end lost 3 bases, the J end lost 3 bases, and 8 bases lay between the germline ends. The CDR3 has 13 amino acids. This chain's CDR3 is CASSFYGDYGYTF. The DNA of the CDR3 is TGTGCCAGCAGTTTTTATGGGGACTATGGCTACACCTTC.

The chain links TRBV13 to TRBJ2-1, with a possible D match to TRBD2 (5 bases). V lost 4 bases to trimming and J lost 9 bases, with 19 bases between them. The length of the CDR3 is 15 residues. Germline V gene data show CDR1 as PRHDT and CDR2 as FYEKMQ (reference sequence). The CDR3 reads CASSSPSLASTEQFF. CDR3 DNA: TGTGCCAGCAGCTCCCCCTCCCTTGCTAGCACTGAGCAGTTCTTC.

J is TRBJ1-2 and V is TRBV30; D gene ambiguous. V dropped 3 bases and J dropped 0 bases, with 11 bases sitting between them. This CDR3 has 14 amino acids. Per germline, CDR1 GTSNPN and CDR2 SVGIG (reference sequence). The CDR3 region has the DNA TGTGCCTGGAGCCCGGACTTATCTAACTATGGCTACACCTTC. It translates to CAWSPDLSNYGYTF.

The chain has TRBV7-9 and TRBJ2-1, with a possible D match to TRBD1 (6 bases). Germline CDR1 and CDR2: SEHNR and FQNEAQ (reference sequence). V was trimmed by 5 bases and J by 6 bases, leaving 17 bases between them. This CDR3 contains 15 residues. The CDR3, as DNA: TGTGCCAGCAGCCTTACGCACAGGGAAAGCAATGAGCAGTTCTTC. Protein sequence: CASSLTHRESNEQFF.

This rearrangement joins TRBV27 to TRBJ1-6, with D perhaps TRBD1 (5 bases). CDR3 length equals 13 residues. Germline V CDR1 and CDR2: MNHEY, SMNVEV (reference sequence). Deletions cut 3 bases from V and 10 bases from J, with 10 bases between. The CDR3, as DNA: TGTGCCAGCAGTTTTGGGACCTCATCACCCCTCCACTTT. Protein product: CASSFGTSSPLHF.

The genes are TRBV7-6 and TRBJ2-2; D not certain. V was clipped by 6 bases and J by 3 bases, with 8 bases between them. The CDR3 contains 13 residues. The V gene's germline CDR1 is SGHVS and CDR2 FNYEAQ. CDR3 sequence: CASSHIDTGELFF. Here the CDR3 DNA reads TGTGCCAGCAGTCATATCGACACCGGGGAGCTGTTTTTT.

V and J are TRBV20-1 and TRBJ1-2; possible D gene TRBD1, 5 bases. The germline V and J ends were trimmed by 2 bases and 7 bases, with 8 bases remaining between them. This CDR3 contains 11 residues. Looked up from germline, CDR1 is DFQATT and CDR2 is SNEGSKA (reference sequence). CDR3: CSARYGGGYTF. CDR3 sequence (DNA): TGCAGTGCTAGATACGGGGGTGGCTACACCTTC.

V and J are TRBV27 and TRBJ2-2; D not certain. The CDR3 is made up of 12 amino acids. CDR1 MNHEY and CDR2 SMNVEV come from the germline V gene (reference sequence). The germline V and J ends were trimmed by 11 bases and 4 bases, with 11 bases remaining between them. CDR3 nucleotide sequence: TGTGCCGTGGGGTTGGTCACCGGGGAGCTGTTTTTT. Its translation is CAVGLVTGELFF.

The CDR3 DNA sequence: TGCAGTGCTAGAGATCGGGTCACTGAAGCTTTCTTT. It codes for CSARDRVTEAFF. The chain recombines TRBV20-1 with TRBJ1-1; D is unclear. CDR1 is DFQATT, CDR2 SNEGSKA, per germline (reference sequence). The V end lost 0 bases, the J end lost 4 bases, and 6 bases lay between the germline ends. CDR3 size: 12 residues.

The V and J genes are TRBV20-1 and TRBJ2-3; 7 positions agree with TRBD2. CDR1 is DFQATT and CDR2 is SNEGSKA in the germline V gene (reference sequence). V lost 3 bases to trimming and J lost 3 bases; unmatched junction nucleotides: 9. The CDR3 length is 15 residues. This chain's CDR3 is CSASAGGGMTDTQYF. For the CDR3, the DNA is TGCAGTGCTAGTGCTGGGGGGGGAATGACAGATACGCAGTATTTT.

On this clonotype: An end of the junction does not agree with germline; a read error may underlie this. The V gene is TRBV7-7, the J gene TRBJ2-1; no firm D call. The CDR3 sequence is 15 residues long. Germline values: CDR1 SSHAT, CDR2 FNYEAQ (reference sequence). The CDR3 nucleotides read TGTGCTAGCAGCTTAGTCCTAGGCTTTGGGAATGAGCAGTTCTTC. This sequence encodes CASSLVLGFGNEQFF. The full variable domain, completed using reference TRBV7-7 and TRBJ2-1, is GAGVSQSPRYKVTKRGQDVTLRCDPISSHATLYWYQQALGQGPEFLTYFNYEAQPDKSGLPSDRFSAERPEGSISTLTIQRTEQRDSAMYRCASSLVLGFGNEQFFGPGTRLTVL.

The CDR3 region is CASSLDLGRSNQPQHF. CDR3 coding DNA: TGTGCCAGCAGCTTAGATCTTGGCAGGAGCAATCAGCCCCAGCATTTT. The rearrangement uses TRBV11-2 and TRBJ1-5; unclear D gene. Germline CDR1 SGHAT, CDR2 FQNNGV. Trimming took 0 bases from V and 1 from J, leaving 10 bases between them. CDR3 length: 16 amino acids. The whole variable domain, filled in from reference TRBV11-2 and TRBJ1-5, reads EAGVAQSPRYKIIEKRQSVAFWCNPISGHATLYWYQQILGQGPKLLIQFQNNGVVDDSQLPKDRFSAERLKGVDSTLKIQPAKLEDSAVYLCASSLDLGRSNQPQHFGDGTRLSIL.

The count of this clonotype is one. The CDR3 sequence is CASKTGGINQPQHF. DNA for the CDR3: TGTGCCAGCAAGACAGGGGGTATCAATCAGCCCCAGCATTTT. V usage is TRBV27 and J usage is TRBJ1-5; 9 positions match TRBD1. The trim removed 7 bases at V and 3 bases at J, leaving 4 bases unmatched. The V gene's germline CDR1 is MNHEY and CDR2 SMNVEV (reference sequence). The CDR3 spans 14 residues.

The DNA of the CDR3 is TGTGCCAGCAGTTCTAGCGGGAGTTTATACGAGCAGTACTTC. This codes for CASSSSGSLYEQYF. The J gene is TRBJ2-7, the V gene TRBV27; 10 positions match TRBD2. V lost 4 bases, J lost 4 bases, and 4 bases stayed unmatched. The CDR3 is 14 amino acids. Germline V gene lookup returns CDR1 MNHEY and CDR2 SMNVEV (reference sequence).

In this sample, this clonotype turned up once. The chain has TRBV20-1 and TRBJ2-1; possibly TRBD2 for D (5 bases). The CDR3 is 15 amino acids. The V and J ends lost 2 bases and 2 bases respectively, with 13 bases between them. CDR1 DFQATT and CDR2 SNEGSKA come from the germline V gene (reference sequence). The CDR3 here is CSARKLAGPYNEQFF. CDR3 nucleotides: TGCAGTGCTAGAAAGCTCGCGGGCCCCTACAATGAGCAGTTCTTC.

J is TRBJ2-1 and V is TRBV7-9; a possible D gene is TRBD2 (5 bases). Germline CDR1 SEHNR, CDR2 FQNEAQ (reference sequence). The CDR3 covers 15 residues. The V end lost 3 bases, the J end lost 5 bases, and 14 bases lay between the germline ends. CDR3 region: CASSFGVIANNEQFF. CDR3 coding DNA: TGTGCCAGCAGCTTCGGGGTCATCGCAAACAATGAGCAGTTCTTC.

V usage is TRBV4-1 and J usage is TRBJ2-7, with D hard to call. Germline V lookup: CDR1 MGHRA, CDR2 YSYEKL. V was trimmed by 0 bases and J by 0 bases, leaving 12 bases between them. CDR3 size: 16 residues. CDR3 DNA: TGCGCCAGCAGCCAAGACCTAATCCAAACCTCCTACGAGCAGTACTTC. It codes for CASSQDLIQTSYEQYF.

This chain's CDR3 is CASSGAGGEQFF. The CDR3 nucleotides read TGTGCCAGCAGCGGAGCGGGAGGAGAGCAGTTCTTC. The chain joins TRBV7-9 to TRBJ2-1; 9 bases line up with TRBD2. Germline V gene lookup returns CDR1 SEHNR and CDR2 FQNEAQ (reference sequence). CDR3 length: 12 residues. The V and J ends lost 5 bases and 10 bases, in that order; junction bases with no gene match: 3.

The CDR3 coding sequence is TGTGCCAGCACCTCGGGCGGGGGGGCGTCTGATACGCAGTATTTT. Residues: CASTSGGGASDTQYF. This rearrangement joins TRBV12-3 or TRBV12-4 to TRBJ2-3; TRBD2 matches at 9 bases. This CDR3 spans 15 amino acids. The V gene end was trimmed by 7 bases and the J gene end by 6 bases; junction bases not matched to a gene: 11.

J is TRBJ2-7 and V is TRBV7-8, with TRBD2 matching over 7 bases. Germline V gene sequence: CDR1 SGHVS, CDR2 FQNEAQ. The trim removed 5 bases at V and 7 bases at J, leaving 14 bases unmatched. The CDR3 has 15 residues. The CDR3 loop is CASSIGTNVLVEQYF. In DNA form, the CDR3 reads TGTGCCAGCAGCATCGGGACTAATGTTTTGGTGGAGCAGTACTTC.

The chain has TRBV5-4 and TRBJ2-5, with TRBD1 matching 8 bases. Trimming removed 10 bases from V and 9 bases from J; junction bases left unmatched: 17. The CDR3 spans 14 residues. Germline CDR1 reads SGHNT; CDR2 reads YYREEE (reference sequence). DNA for the CDR3: TGTGCCGGGAAAGGACAGGGACAAGAAGGAGCCCAGTACTTC. Amino acid sequence: CAGKGQGQEGAQYF. The complete variable domain, with remaining parts taken from reference TRBV5-4 and TRBJ2-5, reads ETGVTQSPTHLIKTRGQQVTLRCSSQSGHNTVSWYQQALGQGPQFIFQYYREEENGRGNFPPRFSGLQFPNYSSELNVNALELDDSALYLCAGKGQGQEGAQYFGPGTRLLVL.

The rearrangement links TRBV6-1 to TRBJ2-1, with a tentative D call TRBD2 (6 bases). V dropped 6 bases and J dropped 9 bases, with 21 bases sitting between them. The CDR3 contains 15 residues. Germline CDR1 and CDR2: MNHNS and SASEGT. The CDR3 sequence: CASRPSLERASEQFF. CDR3 DNA sequence: TGTGCCAGCAGGCCTTCTTTGGAGCGGGCCAGTGAGCAGTTCTTC.

The chain recombines TRBV29-1 with TRBJ2-7; the D gene is possibly TRBD2 (6 bases). The V end lost 3 bases, the J end lost 1 base, and 13 bases lay between the germline ends. Germline V gene data show CDR1 as SQVTM and CDR2 as ANQGSEA. The CDR3 runs to 14 residues. As DNA, the CDR3 is TGCAGCGTTGAGAGCCGGGGGAGTTCCTACGAGCAGTACTTC. It is translated as CSVESRGSSYEQYF.